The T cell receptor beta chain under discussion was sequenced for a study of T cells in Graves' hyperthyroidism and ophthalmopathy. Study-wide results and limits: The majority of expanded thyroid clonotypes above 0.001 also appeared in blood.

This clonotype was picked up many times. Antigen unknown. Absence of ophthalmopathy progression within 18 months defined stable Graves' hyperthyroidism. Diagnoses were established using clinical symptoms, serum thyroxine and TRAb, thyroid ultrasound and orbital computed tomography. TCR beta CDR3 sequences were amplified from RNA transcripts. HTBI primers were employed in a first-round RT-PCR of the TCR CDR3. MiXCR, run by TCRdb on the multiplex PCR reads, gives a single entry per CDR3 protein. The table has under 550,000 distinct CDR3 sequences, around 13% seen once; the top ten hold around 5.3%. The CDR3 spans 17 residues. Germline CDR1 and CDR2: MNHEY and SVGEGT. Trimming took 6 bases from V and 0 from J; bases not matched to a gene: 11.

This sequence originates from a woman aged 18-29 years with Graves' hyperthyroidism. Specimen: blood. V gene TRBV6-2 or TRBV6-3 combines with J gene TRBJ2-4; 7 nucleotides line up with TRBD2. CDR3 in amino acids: CASSRAAGTLAKNIQYF. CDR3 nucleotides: TGTGCCAGCAGCCGGGCAGCGGGAACACTAGCCAAAAACATTCAGTACTTC.